Sequencing of this T cell receptor (beta chain) was carried out in a study of tissue T cells after allogeneic stem cell transplantation. Study overall: CD3+ T cells were flow-sorted when enough cells; otherwise DNA extracted directly. Findings and caveats of the study: Across patients, clones rarely overlapped, yet motif clusters were shared tissue-specifically.

The V gene end was trimmed by 7 bases and the J gene end by 4 bases; junction bases not matched to a gene: 12. CDR1 is SGHDT and CDR2 is YYEEEE in the germline V gene. The CDR3 loop spans 15 amino acids. This clone is labeled large. The antigen is not known. Other DNA variants within this sample encode the same CDR3. TCRbeta CDR3 was sequenced at survey depth with template counts. Profiled with immunoSEQ multiplex PCR; TCRdb holds only in-frame clones, not every one. This table holds some 1,300 clones, about 59% found once. The receptor comes from an older male patient with steroid-refractory graft-versus-host disease after an allogeneic stem cell transplant. Some T cells may be provided by the graft donor. This specimen consisted of bone marrow, obtained at autopsy. This chain uses TRBV5-6 with TRBJ2-5, with 8 bases fitting TRBD2. Here the CDR3 reads CASRVGAGGGETQYF. DNA of the CDR3: TGTGCCAGCCGCGTGGGGGCCGGGGGGGGAGAGACCCAGTACTTC.